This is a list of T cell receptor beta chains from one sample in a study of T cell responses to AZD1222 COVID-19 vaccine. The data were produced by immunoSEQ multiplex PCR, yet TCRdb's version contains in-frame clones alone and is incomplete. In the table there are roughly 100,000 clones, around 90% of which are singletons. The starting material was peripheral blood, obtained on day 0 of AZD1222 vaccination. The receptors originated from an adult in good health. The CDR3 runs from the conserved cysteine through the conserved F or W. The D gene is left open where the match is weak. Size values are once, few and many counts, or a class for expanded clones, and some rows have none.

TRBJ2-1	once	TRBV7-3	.	CASSPHGVAAYNEQFF	TGTGCCAGCAGCCCGCACGGGGTGGCCGCCTACAATGAGCAGTTCTTC
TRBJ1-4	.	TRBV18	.	CASSPRVFDQNSEKLFF	TGTGCCAGCTCACCACGCGTTTTTGACCAGAATTCTGAAAAACTGTTTTTT
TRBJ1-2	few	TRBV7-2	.	CASSPGVYGYTF	TGTGCCAGCAGCCCCGGGGTTTATGGCTACACCTTC
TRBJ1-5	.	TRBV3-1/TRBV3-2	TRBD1	CASSQGQANQPQHF	TGTGCCAGCAGCCAGGGACAGGCGAATCAGCCCCAGCATTTT
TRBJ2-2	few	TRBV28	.	CASSGPRERPGELFF	TGTGCCAGCAGTGGACCCAGAGAACGGCCCGGGGAGCTGTTTTTT
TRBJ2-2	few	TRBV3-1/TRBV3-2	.	CASSQELVPNTGELFF	TGTGCCAGCAGCCAAGAATTAGTACCGAACACCGGGGAGCTGTTTTTT
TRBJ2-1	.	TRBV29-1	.	CSVEVGRFFYNEQFF	TGCAGCGTTGAGGTTGGGAGATTCTTTTACAATGAGCAGTTCTTC
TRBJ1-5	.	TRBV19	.	CASTLRELNQPQHF	TGTGCCAGTACCCTTCGGGAGCTTAATCAGCCCCAGCATTTT
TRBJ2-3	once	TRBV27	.	CASRDWDGPVGGTQYF	TGTGCCAGCAGGGATTGGGACGGACCGGTCGGGGGTACGCAGTATTTT
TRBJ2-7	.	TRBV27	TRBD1	CASSLGLGTGSHEQYF	TGTGCCAGCAGTTTGGGCCTGGGGACAGGGAGCCACGAGCAGTACTTC
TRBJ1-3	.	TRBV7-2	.	CASSLRITGYGNTIYF	TGTGCCAGCAGCTTAAGGATTACAGGGTACGGAAACACCATATATTTT
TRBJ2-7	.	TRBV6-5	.	CASNANTGWEQYF	TGTGCCAGCAATGCCAATACAGGCTGGGAGCAGTACTTC
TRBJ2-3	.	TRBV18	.	CASSPSGADTQYF	TGTGCCAGCTCCCCCTCGGGAGCAGATACGCAGTATTTT
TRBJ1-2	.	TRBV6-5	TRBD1	CASSLIHDRAYGYTF	TGTGCCAGCAGTCTCATCCACGACAGGGCCTATGGCTACACCTTC
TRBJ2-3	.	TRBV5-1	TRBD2	CASRRTRMDTDTQYF	TGCGCCAGCAGACGGACTAGAATGGACACAGATACGCAGTATTTT
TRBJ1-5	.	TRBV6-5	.	CASSYSRYSNQPQHF	TGTGCCAGCAGTTACTCCCGATATAGCAATCAGCCCCAGCATTTT
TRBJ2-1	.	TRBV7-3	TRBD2	CASSRGTSGSYNEQFF	TGTGCCAGCAGTCGTGGGACTAGCGGGAGCTACAATGAGCAGTTCTTC
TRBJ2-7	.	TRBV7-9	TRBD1	CASRGTGAGEQYF	TGTGCCAGCAGAGGGACAGGGGCGGGCGAGCAGTACTTC
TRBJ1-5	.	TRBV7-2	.	CASSLGRTSNQPQHF	TGTGCCAGCAGCTTAGGGCGTACTAGCAATCAGCCCCAGCATTTT
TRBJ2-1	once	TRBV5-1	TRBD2	CASSPGTSGRLRSSYNEQFF	TGCGCCAGCAGCCCTGGGACTAGCGGGAGGTTAAGAAGCTCCTACAATGAGCAGTTCTTC
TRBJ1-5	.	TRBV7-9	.	CASSLEYSNQPQHF	TGTGCCAGCAGCTTAGAATATAGCAATCAGCCCCAGCATTTT
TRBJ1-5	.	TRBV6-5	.	CASSLYENQPQHF	TGTGCCAGCAGTTTATACGAGAATCAGCCCCAGCATTTT
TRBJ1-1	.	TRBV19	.	CASTSPGANTEAFF	TGTGCCAGTACCTCGCCGGGGGCGAACACTGAAGCTTTCTTT
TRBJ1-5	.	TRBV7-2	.	CASSHRDQPQHF	TGTGCCAGCAGTCACAGGGACCAGCCCCAGCATTTT
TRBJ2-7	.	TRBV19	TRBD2	CASSPLAGGSYEQYF	TGTGCCAGTAGCCCACTAGCGGGAGGTTCCTACGAGCAGTACTTC
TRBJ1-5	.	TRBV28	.	CASSLFLGQDSQPQHF	TGTGCCAGCAGCCTTTTTTTGGGTCAGGACAGTCAGCCCCAGCATTTT
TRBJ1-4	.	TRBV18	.	CASSLPGSTAGAEKLFF	TGTGCCAGCTCGTTGCCCGGATCGACGGCGGGAGCCGAAAAACTGTTTTTT
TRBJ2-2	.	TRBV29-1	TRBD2	CSVKARLAGSNTGELFF	TGCAGCGTTAAAGCAAGGCTAGCGGGATCTAACACCGGGGAGCTGTTTTTT
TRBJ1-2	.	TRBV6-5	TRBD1	CASSSTGTGLWGYTF	TGTGCCAGCAGTTCTACCGGGACAGGGCTTTGGGGCTACACCTTC
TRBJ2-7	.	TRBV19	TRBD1	CASSIGGTGTEQYF	TGTGCCAGTAGTATAGGAGGGACAGGGACCGAGCAGTACTTC
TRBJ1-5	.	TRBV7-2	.	CASRDSLSNQPQHF	TGTGCCAGCAGAGACTCATTGAGCAATCAGCCCCAGCATTTT